The 27 T cell receptor beta chains below all came from one sample that was sequenced in a study of graft-versus-host responses after intestinal transplantation (dated by TCRdb to the early 2020s). These receptors lack a known antigen. Library prep was done by the immunoSEQ multiplex PCR assay. This is the immuneACCESS table as TCRdb keeps it, with only in-frame sequences that have V and J called. A part of the clones is gone; compared with another copy, unresolved V genes explain less than half, and the rest is unexplained. The sample table holds around 89,000 clones, of which about 90% were seen once. The ten most abundant clones make up roughly 0.4% of the sample. The time point tag for this specimen amounts to: cells obtained before transplantation from donor or recipient. The sample here was unstimulated CD8+ T cells sorted from spleen or lymph node cells, taken before transplant. These TCRs come from a human donor who was the organ donor for an intestinal transplant.

The V gene is TRBV29-1, the J gene TRBJ1-2; weak D call: TRBD1 (5 bases). V lost 7 bases and J 0 bases, leaving 15 bases between the germline ends. CDR3 length: 14 amino acids. Per germline, CDR1 SQVTM and CDR2 ANQGSEA. CDR3: CSAWGEETNYGYTF. CDR3 nucleotide sequence: TGCAGCGCCTGGGGGGAGGAAACTAACTATGGCTACACCTTC. The full variable domain, with the rest looked up from reference TRBV29-1 and TRBJ1-2, is SAVISQKPSRDICQRGTSLTIQCQVDSQVTMMFWYRQQPGQSLTLIATANQGSEATYESGFVIDKFPISRPNLTFSTLTVSNMSPEDSSIYLCSAWGEETNYGYTFGSGTRLTVV.

The chain uses TRBV11-2 and TRBJ2-7, with D perhaps TRBD2 (5 bases). Germline lookup yields CDR1 SGHAT and CDR2 FQNNGV. Trimming removed 5 bases at V and 2 bases at J, with 13 bases between. The CDR3 covers 14 residues. This chain's CDR3 is CASSRGQAAYEQYF. DNA for the CDR3: TGTGCCAGCAGCCGAGGGCAGGCCGCCTACGAGCAGTACTTC.

The chain has TRBV19 and TRBJ1-2; 10 bases agree with TRBD1. The germline CDR1 and CDR2 sequences are LNHDA and SQIVND (reference sequence). V shed 2 bases and J 4 bases; nucleotides not matched to a gene: 4. This CDR3 comprises 15 residues. The chain's CDR3 is CASSITGTGAYGYTF. As DNA, the CDR3 is TGTGCCAGTAGTATAACCGGGACAGGGGCCTATGGCTACACCTTC.

Worth noting for this clone: Other DNA sequences from this sample encode an identical CDR3 as well. V usage is TRBV4-1 and J usage is TRBJ2-7; D gene ambiguous. The CDR3 has 13 amino acids. The V end was cut by 1 base, the J end by 3 bases, with 7 bases between. CDR1 is MGHRA, CDR2 YSYEKL, per germline. DNA for the CDR3: TGCGCCAGCAGCCAAGGATCCAGCTACGAGCAGTACTTC. Translated: CASSQGSSYEQYF.

The rearrangement uses TRBV28 and TRBJ2-1; D possibly corresponds to TRBD2 (7 bases). This CDR3 comprises 17 residues. The V end was cut by 3 bases, the J end by 3 bases, with 18 bases between. Germline V gene sequence: CDR1 MDHEN, CDR2 SYDVKM. CDR3 DNA: TGTGCCAGCAGTTTGCCACCTCTGGGGGGGCGCTACAATGAGCAGTTCTTC. This sequence encodes CASSLPPLGGRYNEQFF.

The chain links TRBV2 to TRBJ2-3, with 7 bases aligning to TRBD1. This CDR3 contains 20 residues. Germline V gene sequence: CDR1 SNHLY, CDR2 FYNNEI. Unmatched junction bases numbered 23, after V lost 2 bases and J lost 6 bases. In nucleotides, the CDR3 is TGTGCCAGCAGTGAATCTACTGGCATGACTTTAGGGGGCTACGAGGATACGCAGTATTTT. Translation gives CASSESTGMTLGGYEDTQYF.

The chain employs TRBV7-9 and TRBJ1-1; D gene unclear. CDR1 is SEHNR and CDR2 is FQNEAQ in the germline V gene (reference sequence). The CDR3 loop spans 12 amino acids. The germline V and J ends were trimmed by 3 bases and 3 bases, with 5 bases remaining between them. The DNA for the CDR3 is TGTGCCAGCAGCTTTGAGCACACTGAAGCTTTCTTT. Protein product: CASSFEHTEAFF.

This chain links TRBV7-9 with TRBJ1-1, with a tentative D call TRBD1 (6 bases). Between the trimmed V and J ends, which lost 6 bases and 0 bases, there was a span of 14 bases. The germline gives CDR1 SEHNR, CDR2 FQNEAQ (reference sequence). The CDR3 spans 15 residues. In nucleotides, the CDR3 is TGTGCCAGCAGGGGGGCGGGGGACATGAACACTGAAGCTTTCTTT. Translation: CASRGAGDMNTEAFF.

The rearrangement joins TRBV7-9 to TRBJ2-7; TRBD1 agrees at 12 bases. V lost 5 bases to trimming and J lost 3 bases; unmatched junction nucleotides: 8. Looked up from germline, CDR1 is SEHNR and CDR2 is FQNEAQ (reference sequence). The CDR3 has 16 amino acids. The CDR3 nucleotides are TGTGCCAGCAGCCCTAAGGGACAGGGGGCCTACTACGAGCAGTACTTC. Protein product: CASSPKGQGAYYEQYF. Looking up the rest from reference TRBV7-9 and TRBJ2-7 gives the full variable domain: DTGVSQNPRHKITKRGQNVTFRCDPISEHNRLYWYRQTLGQGPEFLTYFQNEAQLEKSRLLSDRFSAERPKGSFSTLEIQRTEQGDSAMYLCASSPKGQGAYYEQYFGPGTRLTVT.

The rearrangement links TRBV29-1 to TRBJ2-7; possibly TRBD1 for D (6 bases). The CDR3 totals 13 residues. Trimming took off 7 bases at V and 2 bases at J, with 15 bases between the two ends. Germline assignment: CDR1 SQVTM and CDR2 ANQGSEA. CDR3 DNA sequence: TGCAGCGCTTGGTCGGGACACACCTACGAGCAGTACTTC. Its protein is CSAWSGHTYEQYF.

This chain joins TRBV29-1 and TRBJ2-3, with D maybe TRBD2 (6 bases). The V end lost 6 bases, the J end lost 2 bases, and 27 bases lay between the germline ends. CDR3 length equals 18 residues. Germline values: CDR1 SQVTM, CDR2 ANQGSEA. DNA of the CDR3: TGCAGCGTCCCCGAAGTGGGGGGACCACTAACCCTCACAGATACGCAGTATTTT. As protein: CSVPEVGGPLTLTDTQYF.

This clone has a single count. In DNA, the CDR3 is TGCGCCAGCAGCCAGGCGAGAGGTGGGGCCAACGTCCTGACTTTC. This gives the protein CASSQARGGANVLTF. The rearrangement links TRBV4-1 to TRBJ2-6; D not resolved. From germline, CDR1 is MGHRA and CDR2 YSYEKL. V dropped 3 bases and J dropped 3 bases, with 9 bases sitting between them. The CDR3 is 15 residues long.

This clone was detected once. V usage is TRBV9 and J usage is TRBJ1-1; 7 bases align to TRBD1. In germline, CDR1 is SGDLS, CDR2 YYNGEE. The CDR3 length is 13 residues. Losses at the gene ends were 4 bases for V and 5 bases for J; bases not matched to a gene: 5. The CDR3 here is CASSLQGYTEAFF. The CDR3 DNA is TGTGCCAGCAGCCTACAGGGGTATACTGAAGCTTTCTTT. The full variable domain, rest sourced from reference TRBV9 and TRBJ1-1, is DSGVTQTPKHLITATGQRVTLRCSPRSGDLSVYWYQQSLDQGLQFLIQYYNGEERAKGNILERFSAQQFPDLHSELNLSSLELGDSALYFCASSLQGYTEAFFGQGTRLTVV.

Comments on this clone: Other nucleotide sequences from this sample produce the same CDR3. The V gene is TRBV5-6, the J gene TRBJ1-5, with D unresolved. The CDR3 is 12 residues long. Trimming removed 0 bases at V and 5 bases at J, with 3 bases between. Per germline, CDR1 SGHDT and CDR2 YYEEEE. CDR3 protein: CASSLGDQPQHF. In DNA, the CDR3 is TGTGCCAGCAGCTTGGGCGATCAGCCCCAGCATTTT.

This clone was recorded once. The chain employs TRBV4-3 and TRBJ2-7, with 12 bases lining up with TRBD2. The CDR3 extends over 17 amino acids. Trimming removed 1 base from V and 5 bases from J; junction bases left unmatched: 9. Germline V gene lookup returns CDR1 LGHNA and CDR2 YSLEER. The CDR3 sequence: CASSQGSLAGGQDEQYF. The CDR3 DNA reads TGCGCCAGCAGCCAAGGGAGCCTAGCGGGGGGGCAGGACGAGCAGTACTTC.

The chain is built from TRBV9 and TRBJ1-1, with D maybe TRBD1 (5 bases). V was cut by 0 bases and J by 4 bases, with 13 bases left in between. This CDR3 comprises 15 residues. Germline CDR1 SGDLS, CDR2 YYNGEE. The CDR3 nucleotides are TGTGCCAGCAGCGTAGTTGGGGGGGAGGGCACTGAAGCTTTCTTT. Its translation is CASSVVGGEGTEAFF.

The chain carries TRBV9 and TRBJ2-1; TRBD2 matches 10 bases. Germline loops: CDR1 SGDLS, CDR2 YYNGEE. The CDR3 contains 17 residues. V lost 3 bases and J lost 4; bases outside the gene matches: 10. The CDR3 sequence: CASSALSGTSVYNEQFF. CDR3 in DNA: TGTGCCAGCAGCGCCCTCTCCGGGACTAGCGTATACAATGAGCAGTTCTTC.

In its sample, this clone was seen once. The CDR3 region is CASSIRQESPDTQYF. In DNA form, the CDR3 reads TGCGCCAGCAGCATAAGACAGGAGAGCCCAGATACGCAGTATTTT. J is TRBJ2-3 and V is TRBV5-1, with TRBD1 as a possible D gene (6 bases). This CDR3 comprises 15 residues. V dropped 4 bases and J dropped 4 bases, with 16 bases sitting between them. CDR1 and CDR2 from the germline V gene are SGHRS and YFSETQ.

This rearrangement joins TRBV27 to TRBJ2-7, with 11 bases lining up with TRBD1. Per germline, CDR1 MNHEY and CDR2 SMNVEV (reference sequence). The V and J ends lost 6 bases and 6 bases, in that order; junction bases with no gene match: 7. This CDR3 is built from 14 residues. CDR3 amino acids: CASRLAGTGGEQYF. CDR3 bases: TGTGCCAGCAGATTGGCCGGGACAGGGGGCGAGCAGTACTTC.

The chain couples TRBV9 to TRBJ2-4; D might be TRBD1 (5 bases). Germline values: CDR1 SGDLS, CDR2 YYNGEE. The CDR3 extends over 16 amino acids. V was pared by 3 bases and J by 2 bases, with 15 bases between. In nucleotides, the CDR3 is TGTGCCAGCAGCGCCGATCAGGGTGGAACCAAAAACATTCAGTACTTC. Residues: CASSADQGGTKNIQYF.

V usage is TRBV7-9 and J usage is TRBJ2-6; no reliable D call. The CDR3 loop spans 17 amino acids. From germline, CDR1 is SEHNR and CDR2 FQNEAQ (reference sequence). Trimming took 6 bases from V and 0 from J, leaving 15 bases between them. In DNA, the CDR3 is TGTGCCAGCAGTATACTAAAAGAGAGCTCTGGGGCCAACGTCCTGACTTTC. Its protein product is CASSILKESSGANVLTF. Based on the CDR3 plus reference TRBV7-9 and TRBJ2-6, the full variable domain is DTGVSQNPRHKITKRGQNVTFRCDPISEHNRLYWYRQTLGQGPEFLTYFQNEAQLEKSRLLSDRFSAERPKGSFSTLEIQRTEQGDSAMYLCASSILKESSGANVLTFGAGSRLTVL.

J is TRBJ2-2 and V is TRBV6-5; D uncertain. CDR3 length equals 13 residues. V lost 2 bases and J lost 4, with 5 bases in between. CDR1 MNHEY and CDR2 SVGAGI come from the germline V gene. The CDR3, as DNA: TGTGCCAGCAGTTACGGGCGCACCGGGGAGCTGTTTTTT. This translates into CASSYGRTGELFF.

In DNA form, the CDR3 reads TGTGCCAGCAGTTTATCCGTAGCGGGGCTGGGGAATGAGCAGTTCTTC. This gives the protein CASSLSVAGLGNEQFF. V gene TRBV27 combines with J gene TRBJ2-1; 8 bases fit TRBD2. V trimming: 0 bases; J trimming: 7 bases; junction bases outside the gene matches: 8. Germline CDR1 is MNHEY and CDR2 is SMNVEV (reference sequence). The CDR3 loop spans 16 amino acids.

The J gene is TRBJ1-4, the V gene TRBV13; D uncertain. CDR3 length: 14 residues. In germline, CDR1 is PRHDT, CDR2 FYEKMQ (reference sequence). The V end was cut by 3 bases, the J end by 0 bases, with 5 bases between. The CDR3 loop reads CASSFGTTNEKLFF. CDR3 nucleotide sequence: TGTGCCAGCAGCTTCGGTACAACTAATGAAAAACTGTTTTTT.

This chain links TRBV7-2 with TRBJ1-1, with D hard to call. CDR1 is SGHTA and CDR2 is FQGNSA in the germline V gene. Trimming pared 5 bases from V and 4 bases from J, leaving 5 bases between. There are 11 residues in the CDR3. The CDR3 is CASSPSTEAFF. CDR3 sequence (DNA): TGTGCCAGCAGCCCATCCACTGAAGCTTTCTTT.

The chain combines TRBV19 with TRBJ2-7; D possibly corresponds to TRBD1 (6 bases). This CDR3 is 14 amino acids long. Per the germline V gene, CDR1 is LNHDA and CDR2 is SQIVND (reference sequence). With 3 bases removed from V and 2 bases from J, the gap between germline ends came to 11 bases. CDR3 DNA sequence: TGTGCCAGTAGTATTGGTTCAGGGGCCTACGAGCAGTACTTC. It encodes CASSIGSGAYEQYF.

The chain's CDR3 is CASSWTGGRREQYF. CDR3 coding DNA: TGTGCCAGCAGTTGGACAGGGGGAAGGAGGGAGCAGTACTTC. The V call is TRBV27, the J call TRBJ2-7; 10 nucleotides line up with TRBD1. V was pared by 4 bases and J by 7 bases, with 7 bases of the junction left unmatched. The CDR3 is made up of 14 amino acids. Germline-derived CDR1 and CDR2 are MNHEY and SMNVEV (reference sequence).